This T cell receptor beta chain was obtained from a study of blood T cell repertoires in COVID-19. The wider study: Collection of acute and convalescent COVID-19 samples took place in the United States, Italy and Spain. The cDNA or gDNA used as material had been derived from T cells, B-cell-depleted T cells, or PBMCs.

In the authors' methods: How many nucleated cells were present was estimated from reference gene primer amplification. Profiling relied on immunoSEQ multiplex PCR, and the TCRdb table lists in-frame clones only, not all of them. The DNA was the basis for D and trimming; V, J and clone size are from that table. Among about 200,000 clones listed, roughly 78% were seen once. Germline-derived CDR1 and CDR2 are LNHDA and SQIVND (reference sequence). The CDR3 consists of 15 residues. The germline V and J ends were trimmed by 4 bases and 1 base, with 10 bases remaining between them. The sequenced sample consisted of peripheral blood. The TCR comes from a woman between 35 and 50 years old with acute or convalescent COVID-19. The V and J genes are TRBV19 and TRBJ2-2; D call uncertain. Here the CDR3 reads CASSKRLLNTGELFF. CDR3 bases: TGTGCCAGTAGTAAGAGACTTCTGAACACCGGGGAGCTGTTTTTT.